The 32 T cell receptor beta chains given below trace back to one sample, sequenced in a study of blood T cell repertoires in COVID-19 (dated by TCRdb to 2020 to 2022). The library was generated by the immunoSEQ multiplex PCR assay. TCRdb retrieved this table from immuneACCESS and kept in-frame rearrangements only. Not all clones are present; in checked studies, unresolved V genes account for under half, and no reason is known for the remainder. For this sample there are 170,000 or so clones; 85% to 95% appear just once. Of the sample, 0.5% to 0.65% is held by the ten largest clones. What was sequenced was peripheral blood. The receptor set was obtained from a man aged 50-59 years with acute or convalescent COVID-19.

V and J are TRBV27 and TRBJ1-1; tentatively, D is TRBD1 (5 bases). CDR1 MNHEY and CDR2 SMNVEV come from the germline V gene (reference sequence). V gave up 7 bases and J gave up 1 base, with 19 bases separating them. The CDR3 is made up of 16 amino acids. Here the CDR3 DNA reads TGTGCCAGCACCTTACGGGGGGGTCGAGAGAACACTGAAGCTTTCTTT. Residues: CASTLRGGRENTEAFF.

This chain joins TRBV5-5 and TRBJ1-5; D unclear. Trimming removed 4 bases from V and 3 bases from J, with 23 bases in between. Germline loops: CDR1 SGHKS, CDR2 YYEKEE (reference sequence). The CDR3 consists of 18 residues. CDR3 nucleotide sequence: TGTGCCAGCAGCGCCGGGGATTATAACTGGCCGGACAATCAGCCCCAGCATTTT. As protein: CASSAGDYNWPDNQPQHF.

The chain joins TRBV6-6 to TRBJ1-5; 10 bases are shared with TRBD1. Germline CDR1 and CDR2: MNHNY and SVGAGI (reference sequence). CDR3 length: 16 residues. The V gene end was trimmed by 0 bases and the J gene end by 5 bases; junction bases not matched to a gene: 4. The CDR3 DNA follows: TGTGCCAGCAGTTACTCGAGGGACAGGGGATATCAGCCCCAGCATTTT. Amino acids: CASSYSRDRGYQPQHF.

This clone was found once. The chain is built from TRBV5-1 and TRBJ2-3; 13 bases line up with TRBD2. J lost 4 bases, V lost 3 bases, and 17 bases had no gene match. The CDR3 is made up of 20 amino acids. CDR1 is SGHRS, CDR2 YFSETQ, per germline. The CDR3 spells CASSWVGQGLGLAGADTQYF. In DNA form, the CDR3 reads TGCGCCAGCAGCTGGGTAGGACAGGGCCTCGGACTAGCGGGAGCAGATACGCAGTATTTT.

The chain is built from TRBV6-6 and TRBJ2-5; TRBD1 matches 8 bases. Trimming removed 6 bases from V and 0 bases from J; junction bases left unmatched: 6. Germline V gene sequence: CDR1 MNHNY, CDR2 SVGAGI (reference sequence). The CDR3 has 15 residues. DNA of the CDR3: TGTGCCAGCAGCCTGGGACAGGCAAACCAAGAGACCCAGTACTTC. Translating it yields CASSLGQANQETQYF.

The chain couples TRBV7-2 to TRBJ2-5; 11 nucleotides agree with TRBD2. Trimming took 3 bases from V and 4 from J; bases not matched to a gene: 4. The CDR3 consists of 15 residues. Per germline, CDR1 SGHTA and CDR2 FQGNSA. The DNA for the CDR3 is TGTGCCAGCAGCTTTCTAGCGGGAGGTTCAGAGACCCAGTACTTC. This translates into CASSFLAGGSETQYF. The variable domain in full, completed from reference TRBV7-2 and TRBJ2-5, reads GAGVSQSPSNKVTEKGKDVELRCDPISGHTALYWYRQSLGQGLEFLIYFQGNSAPDKSGLPSDRFSAERTGGSVSTLTIQRTQQEDSAVYLCASSFLAGGSETQYFGPGTRLLVL.

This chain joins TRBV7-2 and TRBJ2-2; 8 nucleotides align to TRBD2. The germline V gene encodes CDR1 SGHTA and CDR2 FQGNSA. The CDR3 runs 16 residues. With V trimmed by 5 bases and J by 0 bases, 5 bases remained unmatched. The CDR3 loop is CASSQNSGANTGELFF. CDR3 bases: TGTGCCAGCAGCCAAAATAGCGGGGCGAACACCGGGGAGCTGTTTTTT.

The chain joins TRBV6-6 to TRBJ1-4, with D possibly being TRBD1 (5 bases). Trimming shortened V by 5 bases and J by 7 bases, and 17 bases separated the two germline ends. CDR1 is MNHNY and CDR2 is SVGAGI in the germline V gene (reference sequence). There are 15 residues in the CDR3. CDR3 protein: CASSIDSSNFEKLFF. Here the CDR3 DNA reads TGTGCCAGCAGTATCGACAGTTCTAACTTTGAAAAACTGTTTTTT.

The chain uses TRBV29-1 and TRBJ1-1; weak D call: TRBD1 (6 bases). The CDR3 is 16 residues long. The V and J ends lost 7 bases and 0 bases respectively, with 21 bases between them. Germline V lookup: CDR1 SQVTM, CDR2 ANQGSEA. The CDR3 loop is CSGTQGMGTVNTEAFF. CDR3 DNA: TGCAGCGGTACACAGGGAATGGGGACCGTGAACACTGAAGCTTTCTTT.

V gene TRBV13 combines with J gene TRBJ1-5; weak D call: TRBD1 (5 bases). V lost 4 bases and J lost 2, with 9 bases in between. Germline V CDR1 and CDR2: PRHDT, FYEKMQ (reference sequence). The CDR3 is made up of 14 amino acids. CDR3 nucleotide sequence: TGTGCCAGCAGCTCAGGGAGGCGCAATCAGCCCCAGCATTTT. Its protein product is CASSSGRRNQPQHF.

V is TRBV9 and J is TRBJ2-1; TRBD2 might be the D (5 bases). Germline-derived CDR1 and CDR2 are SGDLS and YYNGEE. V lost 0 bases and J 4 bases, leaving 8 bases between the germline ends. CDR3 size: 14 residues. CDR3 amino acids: CASSVDGSYNEQFF. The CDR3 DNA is TGTGCCAGCAGCGTAGATGGGAGTTACAATGAGCAGTTCTTC.

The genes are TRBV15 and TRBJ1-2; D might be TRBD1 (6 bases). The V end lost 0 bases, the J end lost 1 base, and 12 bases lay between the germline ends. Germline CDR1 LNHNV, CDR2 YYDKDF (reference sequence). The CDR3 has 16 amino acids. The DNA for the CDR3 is TGTGCCACCAGCAGAGACCTCGGGACAATTAACTATGGCTACACCTTC. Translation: CATSRDLGTINYGYTF.

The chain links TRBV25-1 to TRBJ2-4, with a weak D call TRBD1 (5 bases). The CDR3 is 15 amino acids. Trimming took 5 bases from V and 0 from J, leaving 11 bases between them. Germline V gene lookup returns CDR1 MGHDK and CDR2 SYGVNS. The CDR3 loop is CASSKNTGAKNIQYF. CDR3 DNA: TGTGCCAGCAGTAAGAATACAGGAGCCAAAAACATTCAGTACTTC.

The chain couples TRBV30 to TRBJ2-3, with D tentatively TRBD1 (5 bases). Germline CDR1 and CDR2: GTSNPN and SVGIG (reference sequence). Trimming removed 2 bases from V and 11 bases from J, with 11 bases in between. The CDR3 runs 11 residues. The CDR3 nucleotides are TGTGCCTGGAGTCTAGGGGTTGAGCAGTATTTT. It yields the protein CAWSLGVEQYF.

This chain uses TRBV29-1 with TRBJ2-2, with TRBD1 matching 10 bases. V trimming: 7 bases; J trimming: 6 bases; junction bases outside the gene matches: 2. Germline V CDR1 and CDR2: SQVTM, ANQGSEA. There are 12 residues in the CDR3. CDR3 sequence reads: CSAGQGAGELFF. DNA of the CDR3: TGCAGCGCTGGACAGGGGGCCGGGGAGCTGTTTTTT.

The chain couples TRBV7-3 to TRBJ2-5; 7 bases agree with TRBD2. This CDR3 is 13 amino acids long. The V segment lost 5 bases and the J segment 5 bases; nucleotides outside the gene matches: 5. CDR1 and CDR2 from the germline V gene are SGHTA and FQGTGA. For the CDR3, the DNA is TGTGCCAGCAGCCCCAGGGAGGGCGAGACCCAGTACTTC. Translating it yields CASSPREGETQYF.

DNA for the CDR3: TGCGCCAGCAGTGAGGCAGCGGGGGGAAACACCATATATTTT. This translates into CASSEAAGGNTIYF. The rearrangement uses TRBV10-2 and TRBJ1-3, with D hard to call. Germline V gene lookup returns CDR1 WSHSY and CDR2 SAAADI. The CDR3 covers 14 residues. V was clipped by 2 bases and J by 4 bases, with 9 bases between them.

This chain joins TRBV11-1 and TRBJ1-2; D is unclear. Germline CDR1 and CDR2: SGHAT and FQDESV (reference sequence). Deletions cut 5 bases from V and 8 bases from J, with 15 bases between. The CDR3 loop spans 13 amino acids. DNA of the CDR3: TGTGCCAGCAGCCTGACCGAAACGGGAGGCTACACCTTC. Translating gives CASSLTETGGYTF.

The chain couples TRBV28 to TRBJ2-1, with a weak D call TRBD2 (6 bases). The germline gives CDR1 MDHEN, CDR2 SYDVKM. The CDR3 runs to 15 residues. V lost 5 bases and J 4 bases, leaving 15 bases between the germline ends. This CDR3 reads CASSVTGVGYNEQFF. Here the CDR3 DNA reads TGTGCCAGCAGTGTAACGGGAGTAGGGTACAATGAGCAGTTCTTC.

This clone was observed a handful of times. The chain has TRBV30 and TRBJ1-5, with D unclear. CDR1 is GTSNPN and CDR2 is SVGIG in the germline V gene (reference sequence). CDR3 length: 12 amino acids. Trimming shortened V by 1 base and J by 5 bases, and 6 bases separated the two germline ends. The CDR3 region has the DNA TGTGCCTGGAGTGCTACCGATCAGCCCCAGCATTTT. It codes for CAWSATDQPQHF.

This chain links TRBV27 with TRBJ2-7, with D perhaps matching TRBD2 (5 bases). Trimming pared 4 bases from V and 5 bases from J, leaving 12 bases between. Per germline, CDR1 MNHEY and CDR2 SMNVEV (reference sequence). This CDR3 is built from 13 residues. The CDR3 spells CASSSRWENEQYF. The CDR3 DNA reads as TGTGCCAGCAGTTCCCGTTGGGAGAACGAGCAGTACTTC.

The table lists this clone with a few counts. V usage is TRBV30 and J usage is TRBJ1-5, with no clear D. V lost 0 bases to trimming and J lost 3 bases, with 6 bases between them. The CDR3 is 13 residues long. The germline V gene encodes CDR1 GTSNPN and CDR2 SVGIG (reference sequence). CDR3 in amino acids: CAWSVAVNQPQHF. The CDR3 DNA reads TGTGCCTGGAGTGTGGCCGTCAATCAGCCCCAGCATTTT.

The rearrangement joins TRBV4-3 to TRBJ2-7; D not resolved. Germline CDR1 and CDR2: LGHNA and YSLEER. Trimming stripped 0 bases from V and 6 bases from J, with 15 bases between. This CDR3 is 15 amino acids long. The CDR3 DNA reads TGCGCCAGCAGCCAAGAGACTTTTCGCTCGGGCGAGCAGTACGTC. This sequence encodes CASSQETFRSGEQYV.

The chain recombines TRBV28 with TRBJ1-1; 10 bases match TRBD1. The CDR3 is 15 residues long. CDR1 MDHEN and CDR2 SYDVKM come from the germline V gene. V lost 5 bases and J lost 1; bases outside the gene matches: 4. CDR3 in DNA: TGTGCCAGCAGTCCCCGACAGGGGGCGAACACTGAAGCTTTCTTT. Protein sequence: CASSPRQGANTEAFF.

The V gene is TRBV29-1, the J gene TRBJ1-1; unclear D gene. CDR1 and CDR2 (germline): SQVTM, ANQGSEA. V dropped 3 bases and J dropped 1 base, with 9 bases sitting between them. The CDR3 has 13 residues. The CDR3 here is CSVDPERNTEAFF. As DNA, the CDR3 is TGCAGCGTTGATCCAGAAAGGAACACTGAAGCTTTCTTT.

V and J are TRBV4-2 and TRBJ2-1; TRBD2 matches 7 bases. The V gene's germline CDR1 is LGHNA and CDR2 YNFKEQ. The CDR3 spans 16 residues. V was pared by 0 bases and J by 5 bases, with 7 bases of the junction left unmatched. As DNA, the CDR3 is TGTGCCAGCAGCCAAGAAATCAGCGGGAAACACAATGAGCAGTTCTTC. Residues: CASSQEISGKHNEQFF.

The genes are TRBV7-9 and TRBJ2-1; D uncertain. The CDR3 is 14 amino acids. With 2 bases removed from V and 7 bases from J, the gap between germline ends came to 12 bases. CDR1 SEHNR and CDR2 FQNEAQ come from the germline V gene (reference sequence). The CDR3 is CASSLRSPANEQFF. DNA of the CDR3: TGTGCCAGCAGCTTACGGTCTCCAGCGAATGAGCAGTTCTTC.

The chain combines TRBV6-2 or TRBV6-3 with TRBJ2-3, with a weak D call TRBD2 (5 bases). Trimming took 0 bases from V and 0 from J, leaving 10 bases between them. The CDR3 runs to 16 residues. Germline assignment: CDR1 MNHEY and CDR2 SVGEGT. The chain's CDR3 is CASSYSQRTSTDTQYF. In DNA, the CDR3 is TGTGCCAGCAGTTACTCCCAGCGGACTAGCACAGATACGCAGTATTTT.

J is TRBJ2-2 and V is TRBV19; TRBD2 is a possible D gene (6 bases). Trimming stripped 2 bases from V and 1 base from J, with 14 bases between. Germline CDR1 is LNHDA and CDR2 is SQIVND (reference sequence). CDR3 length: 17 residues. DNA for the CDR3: TGTGCCAGTAGTATAATCGTTGGGGGAGGGAACACCGGGGAGCTGTTTTTT. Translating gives CASSIIVGGGNTGELFF.

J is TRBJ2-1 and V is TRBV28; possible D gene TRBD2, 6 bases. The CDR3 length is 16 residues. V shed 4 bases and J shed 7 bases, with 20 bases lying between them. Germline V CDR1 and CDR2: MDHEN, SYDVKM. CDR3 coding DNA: TGTGCCAGCAGTTCTCTACGGGAGTTTAAAGGGAATGAGCAGTTCTTC. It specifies CASSSLREFKGNEQFF. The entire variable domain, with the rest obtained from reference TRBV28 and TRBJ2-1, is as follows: DVKVTQSSRYLVKRTGEKVFLECVQDMDHENMFWYRQDPGLGLRLIYFSYDVKMKEKGDIPEGYSVSREKKERFSLILESASTNQTSMYLCASSSLREFKGNEQFFGPGTRLTVL.

The CDR3 sequence is CASTPYVGTRNRNTEAFF. Written as DNA, the CDR3 is TGTGCCAGCACCCCTTACGTGGGGACAAGAAACCGGAACACTGAAGCTTTCTTT. The chain couples TRBV11-2 to TRBJ1-1; D may be TRBD1 (6 bases). Trimming left V 7 bases short and J 1 base short, with 25 bases between. The CDR3 loop spans 18 amino acids. CDR1 is SGHAT, CDR2 FQNNGV, per germline.

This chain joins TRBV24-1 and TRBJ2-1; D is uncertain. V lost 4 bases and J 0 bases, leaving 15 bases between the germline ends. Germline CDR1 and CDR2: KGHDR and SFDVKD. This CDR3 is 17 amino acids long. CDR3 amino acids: CATSDPTALSSYNEQFF. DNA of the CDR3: TGTGCCACCAGTGACCCAACTGCATTGAGCTCCTACAATGAGCAGTTCTTC.